This TCR beta chain was identified during a study of control samples from healthy donors and cancer patients (dated by TCRdb to the early 2020s). The germline V gene (reference sequence) specifies WNHNN as CDR1 and SYGVQD as CDR2. Trimming takes 2 bases off V and 2 bases off J; junction bases not matched to a gene: 16. Counted from cysteine to phenylalanine, this CDR3 has 19 amino acids. The DNA shown is the 57-base CDR3, in frame from base 1. A word on this clone: What antigen it recognizes has not been identified. No qualities accompany the bases; no much larger clone lies one base away.

Libraries came from the immunoSEQ multiplex PCR assay. TCRdb mirrors the immuneACCESS table, restricted to in-frame sequences. Some clones are absent from its copies; in checked studies, under half trace to an unresolved V gene, and the reason for the others is unknown. A total of approximately 120,000 clones appear in this sample, around 86% of them only once. Around 9.4% of the sample is in the top ten clones. The chain is encoded by TRBV10-1 joined to TRBJ2-3, with 7 bases matching TRBD2. The clonotype was recovered from a man aged 40-49 years in good health. The sequenced material came from blood. The nucleotide sequence is given as TGCGCCAGCAGTGAGGGCGAGGTGTGGCGAACTAGCGCCACAGATACGCAGTATTTT. Its protein product is CASSEGEVWRTSATDTQYF.